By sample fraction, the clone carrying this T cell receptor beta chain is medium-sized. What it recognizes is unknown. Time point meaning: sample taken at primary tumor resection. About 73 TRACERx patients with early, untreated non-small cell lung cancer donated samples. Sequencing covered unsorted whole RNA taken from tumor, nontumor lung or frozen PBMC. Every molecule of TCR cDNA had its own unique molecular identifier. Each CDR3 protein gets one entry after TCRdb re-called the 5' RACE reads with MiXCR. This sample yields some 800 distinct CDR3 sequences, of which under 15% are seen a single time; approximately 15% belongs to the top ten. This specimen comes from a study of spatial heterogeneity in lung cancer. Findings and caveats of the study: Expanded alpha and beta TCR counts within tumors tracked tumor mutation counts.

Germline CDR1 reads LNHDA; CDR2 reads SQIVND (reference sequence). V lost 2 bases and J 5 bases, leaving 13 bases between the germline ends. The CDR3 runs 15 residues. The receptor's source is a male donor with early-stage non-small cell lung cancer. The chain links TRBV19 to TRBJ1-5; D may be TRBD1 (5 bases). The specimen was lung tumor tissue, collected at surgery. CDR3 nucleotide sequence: TGTGCCAGTAGTATATTCCCCTTGGGGGATCAGCCCCAGCATTTT. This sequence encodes CASSIFPLGDQPQHF.